The entry that follows covers one T cell receptor (beta chain) sequence. The antigen is not known. This could be a read error, since a much larger clone is one nucleotide away. This entry comes from a study of tumor and adjacent non-tumor tissue in lung cancer. Across the whole study: The patients, 10 or so men and 5 women, were about 31 to 80 with stage I to III disease. Each sample yielded a few million productive TCRbeta reads on average. General study results and limits: Top 100 clones took a larger repertoire share in normal lung. TCR diversity was significantly greater in tumor than normal lung tissue.

RNA was extracted from bulk tissue without any cell sorting. TCRbeta libraries were built with three rounds of nested PCR, modified from ARM-PCR. TCRdb reprocessed the multiplex PCR reads with MiXCR, giving one entry per CDR3 protein. Seen here are around 200,000 distinct CDR3 sequences, 71% observed once, and the top ten hold 20% to 25%. The source is a man in his sixties with non-small cell lung cancer. The sample taken for sequencing was lung tumor tissue.

The CDR3 region is CSACTNEKLFF. CDR3 bases: TGCAGTGCTTGCACTAATGAAAAACTGTTTTTT. This sequence joins TRBV20-1 and TRBJ1-4; no clear D. Per germline, CDR1 DFQATT and CDR2 SNEGSKA (reference sequence). The CDR3 has 11 residues. V shed 5 bases and J shed 2 bases, with 3 bases lying between them.